The 8 T cell receptor beta chains listed next were all sequenced from one sample in a study of T cells after yellow fever vaccination. TCRdb passed the 5' RACE reads through MiXCR, listing each CDR3 protein once. The repertoire consists of just over 300,000 distinct CDR3 sequences, with roughly 4% occurring once and the leading ten covering 23%. Here the sequenced sample was PBMCs, taken on the day of the yellow fever booster vaccination. The receptors were sampled from a man between 18 and 29 years old who received the YFV17D yellow fever vaccine.

Only a few counts were recorded for this clonotype. J is TRBJ1-2 and V is TRBV20-1, with a weak D call TRBD1 (6 bases). The CDR3 loop spans 14 amino acids. The germline CDR1 and CDR2 sequences are DFQATT and SNEGSKA (reference sequence). V lost 4 bases, J lost 0 bases, and 12 bases lay in between. CDR3 sequence (DNA): TGCAGTGCTACCACAGGGACGACTAACTATGGCTACACCTTC. It yields the protein CSATTGTTNYGYTF.

The table lists this clonotype with many counts. The V and J genes are TRBV4-3 and TRBJ1-2; D ambiguous. CDR3 length: 13 residues. In germline, CDR1 is LGHNA, CDR2 YSLEER. Trimming removed 0 bases from V and 13 bases from J, with 15 bases in between. The CDR3 region is CASSQDRAVFCTF. The CDR3 nucleotides read TGCGCCAGCAGCCAAGATAGGGCCGTATTTTGCACCTTC.

This clonotype has at least ten counts. This chain joins TRBV20-1 and TRBJ2-7; possible D gene TRBD2, 5 bases. Germline V CDR1 and CDR2: DFQATT, SNEGSKA (reference sequence). This CDR3 spans 14 amino acids. V lost 3 bases, J lost 3 bases, and 15 bases lay in between. This CDR3 reads CSARGGWNVYEQYV. In DNA, the CDR3 is TGCAGTGCTAGGGGCGGGTGGAACGTCTACGAGCAGTACGTC.

The chain joins TRBV19 to TRBJ1-2, with D possibly matching TRBD1 (5 bases). Looked up from germline, CDR1 is LNHDA and CDR2 is SQIVND (reference sequence). This CDR3 spans 14 amino acids. V shed 7 bases and J shed 4 bases, with 16 bases lying between them. The chain's CDR3 is CASTRGSGIYGYTF. The CDR3 DNA is TGTGCCAGTACGAGGGGCTCCGGCATCTATGGCTACACCTTC.

V usage is TRBV7-9 and J usage is TRBJ1-2; tentatively, D is TRBD1 (5 bases). From germline, CDR1 is SEHNR and CDR2 FQNEAQ (reference sequence). The CDR3 has 14 amino acids. V was trimmed by 5 bases and J by 2 bases, leaving 12 bases between them. Written as DNA, the CDR3 is TGTGCCAGCAGCAACCGCGGGGGGAACTATGGCTACACCTTC. It encodes CASSNRGGNYGYTF.

The gene calls are TRBV7-9 and TRBJ1-2, with a possible D match to TRBD1 (6 bases). The germline V and J ends were trimmed by 3 bases and 4 bases, with 12 bases remaining between them. This CDR3 is 14 amino acids long. Germline V lookup: CDR1 SEHNR, CDR2 FQNEAQ (reference sequence). CDR3 loop: CASSLQQGSYGYTF. Here the CDR3 DNA reads TGTGCCAGCAGCTTGCAACAGGGAAGCTATGGCTACACCTTC.

This clonotype was seen at least ten times. This sequence joins TRBV6-6 and TRBJ1-2; D uncertain. Trimming cost V 6 bases and J 2 bases, with 7 bases left between them. Germline CDR1 MNHNY, CDR2 SVGAGI (reference sequence). The length of the CDR3 is 12 residues. The CDR3 DNA sequence: TGTGCCAGCAGGCTGGCCAACTATGGCTACACCTTC. Its translation is CASRLANYGYTF.

This clonotype was detected ten times or more. V and J are TRBV5-1 and TRBJ2-1, with D hard to call. This CDR3 is built from 17 residues. Germline values: CDR1 SGHRS, CDR2 YFSETQ. V lost 0 bases, J lost 5 bases, and 18 bases lay in between. CDR3 sequence reads: CASSLALRQIINNEQFF. For the CDR3, the DNA is TGCGCCAGCAGCTTGGCCCTGAGGCAGATAATAAACAATGAGCAGTTCTTC.